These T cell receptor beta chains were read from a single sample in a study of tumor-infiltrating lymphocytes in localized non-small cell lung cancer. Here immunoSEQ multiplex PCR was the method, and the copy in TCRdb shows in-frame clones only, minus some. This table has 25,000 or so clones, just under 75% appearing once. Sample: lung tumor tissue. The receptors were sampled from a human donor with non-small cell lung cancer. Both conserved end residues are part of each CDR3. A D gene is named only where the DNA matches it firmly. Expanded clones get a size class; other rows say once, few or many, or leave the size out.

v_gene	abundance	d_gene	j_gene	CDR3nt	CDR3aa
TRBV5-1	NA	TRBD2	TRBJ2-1	TGCGCCAGCAGCCTCGGAGGTACTGCGGGGGGGCAGTTCTTC	CASSLGGTAGGQFF
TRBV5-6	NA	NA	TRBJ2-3	TGTGCCAGCAGCTCCCTCTCGGGGAGGTCCACAGATACGCAGTATTTT	CASSSLSGRSTDTQYF
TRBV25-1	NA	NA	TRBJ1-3	TGTGCCAGCAGTGAAGTCGTGAACACCATATATTTT	CASSEVVNTIYF
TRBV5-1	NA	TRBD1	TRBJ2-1	TGCGCCAGCAGCTTGGGAACGGGACAGGGTTTCTATGAGCAGTTCTTC	CASSLGTGQGFYEQFF
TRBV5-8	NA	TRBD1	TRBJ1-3	TGTGCCAGCAGCCGCAGGGGGTCTGGAAACACCATATATTTT	CASSRRGSGNTIYF
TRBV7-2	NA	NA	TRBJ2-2	TGTGCCAGCAGCTTAGATATCACTAGGGTCAGGGCGCACGGGGAGCTGTTTTTT	CASSLDITRVRAHGELFF
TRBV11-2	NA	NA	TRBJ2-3	TGTGCCAGCAGCTCCCTCAGGGCAGATACGCAGTATTTT	CASSSLRADTQYF
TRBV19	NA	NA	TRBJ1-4	TGTGCCAGTAGACGCGGCCTTGAAAAACTGTTTTTT	CASRRGLEKLFF
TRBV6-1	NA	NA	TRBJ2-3	TGTGCCAGCAGTGAGGTATCGCAGTATTTT	CASSEVSQYF
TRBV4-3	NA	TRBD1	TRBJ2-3	TGCGCCAGCAGCCAAGTTCGGGCAGGGGGCCCAGATACGCAGTATTTT	CASSQVRAGGPDTQYF
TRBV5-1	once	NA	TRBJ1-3	TGCGCCAGCAGCTTGGACTCCTACTCTGGAAACACCATATATTTT	CASSLDSYSGNTIYF
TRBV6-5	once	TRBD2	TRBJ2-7	TGTGCCAGCAGTTACCTCCTAGCGGGCCCCTACGAGCAGTACTTC	CASSYLLAGPYEQYF
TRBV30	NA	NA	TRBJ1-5	TGTGCCTGGAGTTCCGGGGGCAATCAGCCCCAGCATTTT	CAWSSGGNQPQHF
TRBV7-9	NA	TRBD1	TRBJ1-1	TGTGCCAGCAAGGGACAGGAGATTCTGAACACTGAAGCTTTCTTT	CASKGQEILNTEAFF
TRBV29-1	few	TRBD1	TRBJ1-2	TGCAGCGTCAACAGGGGCTATGGCTACACCTTC	CSVNRGYGYTF
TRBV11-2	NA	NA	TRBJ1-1	TGTGCCAGCAGCTTAGTGAGTCATAACACTGAAGCTTTCTTT	CASSLVSHNTEAFF
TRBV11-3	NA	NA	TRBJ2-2	TGTGCCAGCAGCTTAGATTTGCGGGTACCCTATTTCGCGAACACCGGGGAGCTGTTTTTT	CASSLDLRVPYFANTGELFF
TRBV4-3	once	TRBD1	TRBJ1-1	TGCGCCAGCAGCCAAGCTGCAGGGGGGGGGTTTTCCACTGAAGCTTTCTTT	CASSQAAGGGFSTEAFF
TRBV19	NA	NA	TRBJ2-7	TGTGCCAGTAGTATTGCTCTATTAGCGGACCACTACGAGCAGTACTTC	CASSIALLADHYEQYF
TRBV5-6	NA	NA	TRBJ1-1	TGTGCCAGCAGCTTGGTGTCCAGGGCGGTCCCTGAAGCTTTCTTT	CASSLVSRAVPEAFF
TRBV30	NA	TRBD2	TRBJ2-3	TGTGCCTGGAGTAGTCTTTGGCGGGGGGGTTATACGCAGTATTTT	CAWSSLWRGGYTQYF
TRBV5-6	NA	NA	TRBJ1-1	TGTGCCAGCAGCTTCGGGGGGGAAGCTTTCTTT	CASSFGGEAFF
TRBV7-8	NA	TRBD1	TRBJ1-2	TGTGCCAGCAGCTTAGAGACAGGGTTGGGTGGCTACACCTTC	CASSLETGLGGYTF
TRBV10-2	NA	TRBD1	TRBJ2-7	TGCGCCAGCAAACAGGGGAGCAACGAGCAGTACTTC	CASKQGSNEQYF
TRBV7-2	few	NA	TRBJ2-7	TGTGCCAGCAGCTTCGGGTTCTCCTACGAGCAGTACTTC	CASSFGFSYEQYF
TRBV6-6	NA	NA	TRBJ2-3	TGTGCCAGCAGTTACTCGAACACAGATACGCAGTATTTT	CASSYSNTDTQYF
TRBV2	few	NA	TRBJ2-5	TGTGCCAGCAGTGATAGCGGACAGACCCAGTACTTC	CASSDSGQTQYF
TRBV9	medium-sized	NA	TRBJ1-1	TGTGCCAGCAGCGTAGAGGACGAGGTTGGGGGCGGATACACTGAAGCTTTCTTT	CASSVEDEVGGGYTEAFF
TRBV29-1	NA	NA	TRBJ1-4	TGCAGCGTTGGATTCTCGGGGGGAACTAATGAAAAACTGTTTTTT	CSVGFSGGTNEKLFF
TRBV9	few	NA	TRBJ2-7	TGTGCCAGCAGCGGAGACGGCTACGAGCAGTACTTC	CASSGDGYEQYF
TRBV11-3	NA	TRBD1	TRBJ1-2	TGTGCCAGCAGCCCGGGGACAGAGATCTATGGCTACACCTTC	CASSPGTEIYGYTF
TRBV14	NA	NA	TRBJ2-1	TGTGCCAGCAGCCAAGCCACCTCACTATCGGGGAAATCCCATCCTTACAATGAGCAGTTCTTC	CASSQATSLSGKSHPYNEQFF
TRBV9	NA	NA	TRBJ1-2	TGTGCCAGCAGCACTGGGACCTCCGGTTCAGTATATGGCTACACCTTC	CASSTGTSGSVYGYTF
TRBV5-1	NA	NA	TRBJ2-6	TGCGCCAGCAGCTTCAACCCGCCAGTCTCTGGGGCCAACGTCCTGACTTTC	CASSFNPPVSGANVLTF
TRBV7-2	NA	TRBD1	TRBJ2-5	TGTGCCAGCAGCTTAGGGTCCGGGACAGAGGAGACCCAGTACTTC	CASSLGSGTEETQYF
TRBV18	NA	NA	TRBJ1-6	TGTGCCAGCTCACCTCAGAAGGAGAATTCACCCCTCCACTTT	CASSPQKENSPLHF
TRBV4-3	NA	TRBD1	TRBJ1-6	TGCGCCAGCAGCCAAGGAAACAGGGGAGATTCACCCCTCCACTTT	CASSQGNRGDSPLHF
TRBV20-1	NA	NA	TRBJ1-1	TGCGGCTCCAGGGCGTACACTGAAGCTTTCTTT	CGSRAYTEAFF
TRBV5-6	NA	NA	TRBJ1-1	TGTGCCAGCAGCTTGCCCGACGGTCGGGAAGCTTTCTTT	CASSLPDGREAFF
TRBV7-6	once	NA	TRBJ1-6	TGTGCCAGCAGCTTAGATGAGGGGTTCTATTCACCCCTCCACTTT	CASSLDEGFYSPLHF
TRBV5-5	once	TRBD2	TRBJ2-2	TGTGCCAGCAGCTGGAGGACTAGCGGGTCTGCCGGGGAGCTGTTTTTT	CASSWRTSGSAGELFF
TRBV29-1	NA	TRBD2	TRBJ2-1	TGCAGCGTCGCCCAGGCGGGGGGGCCCTACAATGAGCAGTTCTTC	CSVAQAGGPYNEQFF
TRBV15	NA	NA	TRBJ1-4	TGTGCCACCAGCAGAGATCGGTCAGAAAAACTGTTTTTT	CATSRDRSEKLFF
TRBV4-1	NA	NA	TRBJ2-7	TGCGCCAGCAGCCGGGTCTTGGGGGCGAGCTACTACGAGCAGTACTTC	CASSRVLGASYYEQYF
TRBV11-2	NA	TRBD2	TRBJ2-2	TGTGCCAGCAGATCTAAGCCTCCGGGACTAGCGAGGAACACCGGGGAGCTGTTTTTT	CASRSKPPGLARNTGELFF
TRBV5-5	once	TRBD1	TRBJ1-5	TGTGCCAGCAGCTTGGGGGGTGCAGGGGGGAATCAGCCCCAGCATTTT	CASSLGGAGGNQPQHF
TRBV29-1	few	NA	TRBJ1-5	TGCAGCGTTGAAGAAGGCGGACAGCTGGGCAGGGGGCCCCAGCATTTT	CSVEEGGQLGRGPQHF
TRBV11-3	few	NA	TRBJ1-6	TGTGCCAGCAGCTTAGATCTCGGAGCGTCCTCACCCCTCCACTTT	CASSLDLGASSPLHF
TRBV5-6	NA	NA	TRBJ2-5	TGTGCCAGCAGCTCCAGACTACCTGAAGAGACCCAGTACTTC	CASSSRLPEETQYF
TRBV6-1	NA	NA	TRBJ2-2	TGTGCCACCCAGACAGGACTTAACACCGGGGAGCTGTTTTTT	CATQTGLNTGELFF
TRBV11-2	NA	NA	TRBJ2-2	TGTGCCAGCAGTAGCGTGGCCGGGGAGCTGTTTTTT	CASSSVAGELFF